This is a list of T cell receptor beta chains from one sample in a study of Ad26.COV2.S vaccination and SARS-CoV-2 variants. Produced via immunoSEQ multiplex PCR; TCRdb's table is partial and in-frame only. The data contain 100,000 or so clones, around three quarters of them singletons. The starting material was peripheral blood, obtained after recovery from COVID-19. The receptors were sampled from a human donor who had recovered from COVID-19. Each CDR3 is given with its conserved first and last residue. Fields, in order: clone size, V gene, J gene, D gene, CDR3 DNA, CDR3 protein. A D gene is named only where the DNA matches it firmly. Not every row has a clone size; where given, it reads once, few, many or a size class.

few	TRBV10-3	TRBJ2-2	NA	TGTGCCATCAGCGATTGGGGGGCCGCGACGGCCGGGGAGCTGTTTTTT	CAISDWGAATAGELFF
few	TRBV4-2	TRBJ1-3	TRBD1	TGTGCCAGCAGCCATTACAGGACAGGTTCCGGAAACACCATATATTTT	CASSHYRTGSGNTIYF
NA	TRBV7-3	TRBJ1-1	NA	TGTGCCGCCAGCACTATTCCCACTGAAGCTTTCTTT	CAASTIPTEAFF
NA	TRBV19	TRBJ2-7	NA	TGTGCCAGTAACCCCTCAGGGGGAGGCTCCTACGAGCAGTACTTC	CASNPSGGGSYEQYF
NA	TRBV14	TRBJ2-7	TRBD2	TGTGCCAGCAGCCAATTCGGGGGGATCGACGAGCAGTACTTC	CASSQFGGIDEQYF
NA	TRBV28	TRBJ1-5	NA	TGTGCCAGCAGTTCCCCCCAGGGGAGACAGCCCCAGCATTTT	CASSSPQGRQPQHF
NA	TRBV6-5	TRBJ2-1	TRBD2	TGTGCCAGCAGTTACTCCGGACTAGCCTCGGGTGAGCAGTTCTTC	CASSYSGLASGEQFF
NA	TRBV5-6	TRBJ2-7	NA	TGTGCCAGCAGCTTGGCCGGGCTCAACTACGAGCAGTACTTC	CASSLAGLNYEQYF
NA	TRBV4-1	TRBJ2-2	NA	TGCGCCAGCGGGCCAGGTTCTCAGACCGGGGAGCTGTTTTTT	CASGPGSQTGELFF
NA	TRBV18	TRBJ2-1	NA	TGTGCCAGCTCACCACCGGTTGACAATGAGCAGTTCTTC	CASSPPVDNEQFF
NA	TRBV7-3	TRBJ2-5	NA	TGTGCCAGCAGCCGGGACATTCAAGAGACCCAGTACTTC	CASSRDIQETQYF
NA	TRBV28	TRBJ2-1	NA	TGTGCCAGCAGTTTCGGGACACCGACCTACAATGAGCAGTTCTTC	CASSFGTPTYNEQFF
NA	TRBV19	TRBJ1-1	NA	TGTGCCAGCCACGGGACACCCCCGAATACTGAAGCTTTCTTT	CASHGTPPNTEAFF
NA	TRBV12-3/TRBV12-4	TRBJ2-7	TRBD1	TGTGCCAGCAGTTCTACTGGACAGGGCGAGCAGTACTTC	CASSSTGQGEQYF
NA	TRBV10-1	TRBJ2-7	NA	TGCGCCAGCAGTAGCCAGGTGAGGGATTCCTACGAGCAGTACTTC	CASSSQVRDSYEQYF
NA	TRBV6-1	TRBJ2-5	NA	TGTGCCAGCAGTGAAGGGCTGATCCAAGAGACCCAGTACTTC	CASSEGLIQETQYF
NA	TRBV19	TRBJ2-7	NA	TGTGCCAGTAGTATTCAAGGGGGTTACTACGAGCAGTACTTC	CASSIQGGYYEQYF
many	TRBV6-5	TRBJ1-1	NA	TGTGCCAGCAGTTACTCACAGGCTAGTGAAGCTTTCTTT	CASSYSQASEAFF
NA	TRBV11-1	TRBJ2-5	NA	TGTGCCAGCAGCCCCCAACAGGAACAAGAGACCCAGTACTTC	CASSPQQEQETQYF
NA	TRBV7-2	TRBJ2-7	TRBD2	TGTGCCAGCAGCTTAGAGGTAGCGGGTTGGCCCGGTTACGAGCAGTACTTC	CASSLEVAGWPGYEQYF
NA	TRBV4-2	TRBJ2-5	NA	TGTGCCAGCAGCCAAGATCTGTGGACAGAAGAGACCCAGTACTTC	CASSQDLWTEETQYF
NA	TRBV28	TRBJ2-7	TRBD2	TGTGCCAGCAGCTCCCCGGGGGGAGGTAGGAACGAGCAGTACTTC	CASSSPGGGRNEQYF
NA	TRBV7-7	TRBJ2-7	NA	TGTGCCAGCAGCGCAGTAGGCTCCTACGAGCAGTACTTC	CASSAVGSYEQYF
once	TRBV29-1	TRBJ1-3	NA	TGCAGCGTCCTCCGGGACGGCTCTGGAAACACCATATATTTT	CSVLRDGSGNTIYF
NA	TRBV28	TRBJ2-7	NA	TGTGCCAGCACACGTTCCGGGCCGGAGCAGTACTTC	CASTRSGPEQYF
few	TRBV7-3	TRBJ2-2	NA	TGTGCCAGCAGCCCCGCAGGGAACACCGGGGAGCTGTTTTTT	CASSPAGNTGELFF